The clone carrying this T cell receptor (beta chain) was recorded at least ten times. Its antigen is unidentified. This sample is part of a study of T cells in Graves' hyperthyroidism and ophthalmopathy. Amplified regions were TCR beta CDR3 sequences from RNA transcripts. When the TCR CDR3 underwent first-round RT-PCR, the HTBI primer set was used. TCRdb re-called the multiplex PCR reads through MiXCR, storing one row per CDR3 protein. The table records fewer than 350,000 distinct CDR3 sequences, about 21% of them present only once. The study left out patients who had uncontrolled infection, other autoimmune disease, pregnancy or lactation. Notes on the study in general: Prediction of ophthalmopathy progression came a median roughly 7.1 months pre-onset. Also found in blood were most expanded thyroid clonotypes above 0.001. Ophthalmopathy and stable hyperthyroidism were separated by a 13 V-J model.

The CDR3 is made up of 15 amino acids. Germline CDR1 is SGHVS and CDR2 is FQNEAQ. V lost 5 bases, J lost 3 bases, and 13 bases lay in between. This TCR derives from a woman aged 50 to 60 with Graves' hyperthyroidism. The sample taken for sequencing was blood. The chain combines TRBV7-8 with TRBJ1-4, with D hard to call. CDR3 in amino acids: CASSPKTGSNEKLFF. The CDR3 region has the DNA TGTGCCAGCAGCCCAAAGACTGGATCTAATGAAAAACTGTTTTTT.